These 9 T cell receptor beta chains were sequenced from one sample in a study of cytomegalovirus exposure and HLA in healthy donors. PCR primers comprised 60 Vbeta and 13 Jbeta primers. The data were produced by immunoSEQ multiplex PCR, yet TCRdb's version contains in-frame clones alone and is incomplete. Here the sample spans about 100,000 clones, roughly 75% being singletons. Sequences were obtained from PBMCs. These receptors all stem from a male donor in good health and CMV-seropositive.

The gene calls are TRBV9 and TRBJ2-2; D is perhaps TRBD2 (6 bases). CDR3 size: 15 residues. Trimming took off 6 bases at V and 0 bases at J, with 12 bases between the two ends. Germline V gene sequence: CDR1 SGDLS, CDR2 YYNGEE. CDR3 sequence reads: CASTQWGANTGELFF. CDR3 DNA sequence: TGTGCCAGCACTCAATGGGGGGCGAACACCGGGGAGCTGTTTTTT. The full variable domain, with the rest looked up from reference TRBV9 and TRBJ2-2, is DSGVTQTPKHLITATGQRVTLRCSPRSGDLSVYWYQQSLDQGLQFLIQYYNGEERAKGNILERFSAQQFPDLHSELNLSSLELGDSALYFCASTQWGANTGELFFGEGSRLTVL.

The CDR3 DNA reads TGCGCCAGCAGCTTGGGGAGACAGGGAGCCTTCGAGCAGTACTTC. Its translation: CASSLGRQGAFEQYF. The chain combines TRBV5-1 with TRBJ2-7, with TRBD1 identical over 7 bases. CDR1 is SGHRS and CDR2 is YFSETQ in the germline V gene. Trimming removed 0 bases from V and 6 bases from J; junction bases left unmatched: 9. The CDR3 contains 15 residues. Looking up the rest from reference TRBV5-1 and TRBJ2-7 gives the full variable domain: KAGVTQTPRYLIKTRGQQVTLSCSPISGHRSVSWYQQTPGQGLQFLFEYFSETQRNKGNFPGRFSGRQFSNSRSEMNVSTLELGDSALYLCASSLGRQGAFEQYFGPGTRLTVT.

This sequence joins TRBV7-6 and TRBJ2-3; the match to TRBD1 covers 8 bases. V lost 4 bases to trimming and J lost 0 bases; unmatched junction nucleotides: 15. There are 19 residues in the CDR3. Germline CDR1 is SGHVS and CDR2 is FNYEAQ. The DNA for the CDR3 is TGTGCCAGCAGCTCTCCCGGACAGGGCTCGACCTACAGCACAGATACGCAGTATTTT. Protein product: CASSSPGQGSTYSTDTQYF.

The chain employs TRBV13 and TRBJ2-3; 9 nucleotides match TRBD2. Germline V gene sequence: CDR1 PRHDT, CDR2 FYEKMQ (reference sequence). With 6 bases clipped from V and 1 base from J, the junction kept 8 bases outside the gene matches. The CDR3 length is 16 residues. The CDR3, as DNA: TGTGCCAGCAGTTCCCTAGCGGGGCTCGGCACAGATACGCAGTATTTT. Its translation is CASSSLAGLGTDTQYF. Complete variable domain (other parts from reference TRBV13 and TRBJ2-3): AAGVIQSPRHLIKEKRETATLKCYPIPRHDTVYWYQQGPGQDPQFLISFYEKMQSDKGSIPDRFSAQQFSDYHSELNMSSLELGDSALYFCASSSLAGLGTDTQYFGPGTRLTVL.

Note on this clone: Other DNA sequences in this specimen translate into the identical CDR3. The chain employs TRBV5-1 and TRBJ2-5; 11 nucleotides line up with TRBD1. Trimming took 3 bases from V and 4 from J; bases not matched to a gene: 2. In germline, CDR1 is SGHRS, CDR2 YFSETQ. The CDR3 has 14 amino acids. DNA of the CDR3: TGCGCCAGCAGCTGGGGGACAGGGGGAGAGACCCAGTACTTC. Translating it yields CASSWGTGGETQYF.

This clone was counted only a few times. This chain links TRBV6-1 with TRBJ1-1, with D hard to call. With 4 bases removed from V and 8 bases from J, the gap between germline ends came to 14 bases. CDR1 MNHNS and CDR2 SASEGT come from the germline V gene. CDR3 size: 13 residues. The chain's CDR3 is CASSGNTAREAFF. Here the CDR3 DNA reads TGTGCCAGCAGTGGGAACACGGCTAGGGAAGCTTTCTTT.

J is TRBJ1-5 and V is TRBV5-6; TRBD1 aligns across 8 bases. There are 14 residues in the CDR3. Per germline, CDR1 SGHDT and CDR2 YYEEEE. After removal of 2 bases from V and 9 bases from J, the junction contained 7 bases not matched to a gene. The CDR3 nucleotides read TGTGCCAGCAGCTTCGGACAGGGAAGAGGGCCCCAGCATTTT. Translated: CASSFGQGRGPQHF.

This chain joins TRBV23-1 and TRBJ1-5, with no clear D. TRBV23-1 is filed as an ORF, its function uncertain. The CDR3 is made up of 14 amino acids. Trimming took off 2 bases at V and 7 bases at J, with 12 bases between the two ends. CDR3 sequence: CASSQPRIWQPQHF. DNA for the CDR3: TGCGCCAGCAGTCAACCCAGGATCTGGCAGCCCCAGCATTTT.

V and J are TRBV7-6 and TRBJ1-1; D gene ambiguous. CDR3 length: 13 residues. V shed 5 bases and J shed 1 base, with 8 bases lying between them. CDR1 is SGHVS and CDR2 is FNYEAQ in the germline V gene. The CDR3 region is CASSPTGNTEAFF. CDR3 sequence (DNA): TGTGCCAGCAGCCCAACGGGGAACACTGAAGCTTTCTTT.